This T cell receptor beta chain is from a study of T cell repertoires in cytomegalovirus infection. As concerns this clonotype: Its target is unknown.

V dropped 4 bases and J dropped 4 bases, with 23 bases sitting between them. CDR3 length: 17 residues. Germline V gene sequence: CDR1 SGHNT, CDR2 YYREEE (reference sequence). TCRdb re-analysed the reads in MiXCR, keeping a single row per CDR3 protein. Of fewer than 650,000 distinct CDR3 sequences listed, 35% to 50% were seen once; the top ten hold 48%. The chain joins TRBV5-4 to TRBJ1-2; no definite D call. The TCR was taken from a human donor in good health (CMV status not recorded). Some clones in this sample may be carry-over from other donors' samples. The source material was cultured PBMCs, sampled from culture after CMV antigen stimulation. The CDR3 protein is CASSQTFSATDSYGYTF. CDR3 bases: TGTGCCAGCAGCCAAACCTTCTCGGCCACAGACTCCTATGGCTACACCTTC.